Following are 3 T cell receptor beta chains from one sample sequenced in a study of T cells expressing NK-cell markers. From its re-call of the 5' RACE reads, TCRdb lists each CDR3 protein once, without DNA. The table lists about 160,000 distinct CDR3 sequences. Sequences were obtained from blood T cells: a sorted CD56 or NKG2C T cell subset, CD4+ or CD8+ T cells, or bulk PBMC T cells (not recorded which). The source of these receptors is a man aged 18-69 years in good health.

This chain connects TRBV20-1 to TRBJ2-1; TCRdb reports TRBD2, a call that lacks DNA to check it against. Germline V gene sequence: CDR1 DFQATT, CDR2 SNEGSKA (reference sequence). This CDR3 spans 11 amino acids. CDR3 loop: CSASTSLEQFF.

The chain combines TRBV5-1 with TRBJ2-7; TCRdb proposes TRBD1, but this gene call is untestable without DNA. CDR1 is SGHRS, CDR2 YFSETQ, per germline. The CDR3 covers 14 residues. The CDR3: CASSNLRQGGEQYF.

The V gene is TRBV28, the J gene TRBJ2-5; TCRdb's D call, TRBD2, is unchecked because there is no DNA. Per germline, CDR1 MDHEN and CDR2 SYDVKM. The CDR3 sequence is 16 residues long. The chain's CDR3 is CASSRLAGGYEETQYF.